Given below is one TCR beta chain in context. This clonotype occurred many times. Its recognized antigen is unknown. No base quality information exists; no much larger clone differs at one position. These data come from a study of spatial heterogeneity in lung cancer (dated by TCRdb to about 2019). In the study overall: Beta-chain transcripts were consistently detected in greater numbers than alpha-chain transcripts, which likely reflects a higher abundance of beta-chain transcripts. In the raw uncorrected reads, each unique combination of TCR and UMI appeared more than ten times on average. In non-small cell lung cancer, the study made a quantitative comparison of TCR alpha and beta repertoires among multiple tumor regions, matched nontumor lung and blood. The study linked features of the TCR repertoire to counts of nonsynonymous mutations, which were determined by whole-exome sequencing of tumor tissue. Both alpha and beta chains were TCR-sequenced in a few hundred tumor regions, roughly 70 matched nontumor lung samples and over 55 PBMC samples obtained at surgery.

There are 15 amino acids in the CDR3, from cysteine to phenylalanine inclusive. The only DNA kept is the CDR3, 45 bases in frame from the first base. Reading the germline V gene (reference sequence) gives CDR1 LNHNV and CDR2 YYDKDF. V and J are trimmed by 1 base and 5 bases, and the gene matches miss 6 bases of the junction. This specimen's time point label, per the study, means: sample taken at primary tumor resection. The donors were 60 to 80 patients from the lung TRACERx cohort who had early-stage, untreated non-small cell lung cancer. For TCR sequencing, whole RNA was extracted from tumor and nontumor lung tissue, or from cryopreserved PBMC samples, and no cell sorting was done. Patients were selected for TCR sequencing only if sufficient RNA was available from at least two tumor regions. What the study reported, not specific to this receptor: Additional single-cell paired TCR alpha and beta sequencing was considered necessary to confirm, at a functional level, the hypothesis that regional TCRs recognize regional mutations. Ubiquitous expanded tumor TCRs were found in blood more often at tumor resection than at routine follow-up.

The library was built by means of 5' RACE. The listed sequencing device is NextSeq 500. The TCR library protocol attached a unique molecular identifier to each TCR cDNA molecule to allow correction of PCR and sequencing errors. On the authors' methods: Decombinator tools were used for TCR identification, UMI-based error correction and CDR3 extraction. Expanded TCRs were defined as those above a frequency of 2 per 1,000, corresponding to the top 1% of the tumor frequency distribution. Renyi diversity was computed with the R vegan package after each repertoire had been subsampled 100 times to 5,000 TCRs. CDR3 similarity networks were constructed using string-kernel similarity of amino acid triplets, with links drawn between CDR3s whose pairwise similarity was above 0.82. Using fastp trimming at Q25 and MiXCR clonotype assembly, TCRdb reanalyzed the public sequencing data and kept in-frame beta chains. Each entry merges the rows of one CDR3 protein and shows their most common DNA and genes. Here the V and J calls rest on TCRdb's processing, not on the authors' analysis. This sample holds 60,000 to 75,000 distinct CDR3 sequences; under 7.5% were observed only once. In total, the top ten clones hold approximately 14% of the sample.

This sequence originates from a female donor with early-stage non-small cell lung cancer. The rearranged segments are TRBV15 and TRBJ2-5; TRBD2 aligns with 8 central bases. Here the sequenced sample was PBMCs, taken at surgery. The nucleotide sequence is TGTGCCACCAGCAGAGTAGCGGGAAAGGTGGAGACCCAGTACTTC. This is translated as CATSRVAGKVETQYF.